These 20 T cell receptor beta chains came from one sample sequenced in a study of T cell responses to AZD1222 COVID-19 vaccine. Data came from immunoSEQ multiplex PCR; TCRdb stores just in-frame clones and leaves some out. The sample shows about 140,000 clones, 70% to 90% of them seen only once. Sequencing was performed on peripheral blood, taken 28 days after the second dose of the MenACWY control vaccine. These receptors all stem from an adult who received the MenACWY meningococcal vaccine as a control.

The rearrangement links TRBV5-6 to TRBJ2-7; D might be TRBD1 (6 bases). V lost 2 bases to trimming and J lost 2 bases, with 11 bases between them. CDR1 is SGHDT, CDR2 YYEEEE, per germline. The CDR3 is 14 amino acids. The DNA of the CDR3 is TGTGCCAGCAGCTTATGGGACATCCCCTACGAGCAGTACGTC. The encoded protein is CASSLWDIPYEQYV.

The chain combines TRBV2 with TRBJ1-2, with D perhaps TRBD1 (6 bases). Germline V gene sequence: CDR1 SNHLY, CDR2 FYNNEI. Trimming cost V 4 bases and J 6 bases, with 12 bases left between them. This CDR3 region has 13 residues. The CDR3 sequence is CASSGYREDGYTF. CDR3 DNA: TGTGCCAGCAGTGGGTACAGGGAAGATGGCTACACCTTC.

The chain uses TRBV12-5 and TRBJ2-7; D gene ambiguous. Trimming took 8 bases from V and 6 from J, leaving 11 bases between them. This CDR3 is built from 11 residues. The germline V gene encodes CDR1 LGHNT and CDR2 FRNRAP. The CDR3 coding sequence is TGTGCTAGTCCGCTTCAAGGCGAGCAGTACGTC. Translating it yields CASPLQGEQYV.

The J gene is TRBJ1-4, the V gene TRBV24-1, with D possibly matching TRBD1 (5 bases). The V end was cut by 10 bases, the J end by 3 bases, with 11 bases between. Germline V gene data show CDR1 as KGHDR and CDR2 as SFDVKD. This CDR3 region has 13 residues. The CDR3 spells CATGTGPNEKLFF. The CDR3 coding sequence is TGTGCCACTGGTACAGGACCTAATGAAAAACTGTTTTTT.

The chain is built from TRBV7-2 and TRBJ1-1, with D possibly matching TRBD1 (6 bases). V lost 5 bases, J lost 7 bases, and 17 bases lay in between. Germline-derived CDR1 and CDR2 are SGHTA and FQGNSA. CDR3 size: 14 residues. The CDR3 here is CASSARRDIGEAFF. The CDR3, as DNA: TGTGCCAGCAGCGCGCGGCGGGACATCGGTGAAGCTTTCTTT.

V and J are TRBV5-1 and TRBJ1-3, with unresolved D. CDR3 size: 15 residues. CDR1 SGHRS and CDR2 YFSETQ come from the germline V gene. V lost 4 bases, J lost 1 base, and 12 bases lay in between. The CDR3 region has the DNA TGCGCCAGCAGCCGGGAGGGTCTTTCTGGAAACACCATATATTTT. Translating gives CASSREGLSGNTIYF.

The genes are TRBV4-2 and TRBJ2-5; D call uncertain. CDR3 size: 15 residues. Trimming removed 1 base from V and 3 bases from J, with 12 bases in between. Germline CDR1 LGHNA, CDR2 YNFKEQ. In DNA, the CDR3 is TGTGCCAGCAGCCAAGTGTTTTCCAGAGAAGAGACCCAGTACTTC. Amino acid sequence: CASSQVFSREETQYF.

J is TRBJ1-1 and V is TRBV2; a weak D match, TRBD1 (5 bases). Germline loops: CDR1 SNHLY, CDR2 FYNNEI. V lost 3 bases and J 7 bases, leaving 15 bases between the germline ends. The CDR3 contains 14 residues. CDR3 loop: CASSEEWGVGEAFF. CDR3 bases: TGTGCCAGCAGTGAGGAGTGGGGGGTCGGTGAAGCTTTCTTT.

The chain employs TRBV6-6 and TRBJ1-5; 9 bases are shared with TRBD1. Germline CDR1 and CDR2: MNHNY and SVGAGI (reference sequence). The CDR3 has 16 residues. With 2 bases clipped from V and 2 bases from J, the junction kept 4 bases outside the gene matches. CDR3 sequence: CASSYQRQGGNQPQHF. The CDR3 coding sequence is TGTGCCAGCAGTTACCAAAGACAGGGGGGCAATCAGCCCCAGCATTTT.

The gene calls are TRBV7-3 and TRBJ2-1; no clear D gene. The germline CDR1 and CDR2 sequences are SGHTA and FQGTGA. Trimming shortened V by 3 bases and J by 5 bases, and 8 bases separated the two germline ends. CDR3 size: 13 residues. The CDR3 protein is CASSLAGDNEQFF. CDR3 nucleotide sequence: TGTGCCAGCAGCTTGGCTGGGGACAATGAGCAGTTCTTC.

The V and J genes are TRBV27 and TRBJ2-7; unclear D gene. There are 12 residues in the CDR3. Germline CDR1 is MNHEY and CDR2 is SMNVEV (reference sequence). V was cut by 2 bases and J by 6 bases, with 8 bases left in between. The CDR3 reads CASSLAQGEQYF. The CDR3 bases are TGTGCCAGCAGTTTAGCCCAAGGCGAGCAGTACTTC.

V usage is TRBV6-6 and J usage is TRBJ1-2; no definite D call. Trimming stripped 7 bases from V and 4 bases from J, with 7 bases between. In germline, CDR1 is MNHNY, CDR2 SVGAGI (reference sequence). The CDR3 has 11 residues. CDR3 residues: CASTGVYGYTF. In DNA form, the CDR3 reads TGTGCCAGCACTGGAGTCTATGGCTACACCTTC.

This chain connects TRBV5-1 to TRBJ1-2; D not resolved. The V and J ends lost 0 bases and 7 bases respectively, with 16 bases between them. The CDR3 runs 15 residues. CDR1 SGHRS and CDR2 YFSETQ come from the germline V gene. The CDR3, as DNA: TGCGCCAGCAGCTTGGCTCAGGCGGGCGGTGGTGGCTACACCTTC. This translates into CASSLAQAGGGGYTF.

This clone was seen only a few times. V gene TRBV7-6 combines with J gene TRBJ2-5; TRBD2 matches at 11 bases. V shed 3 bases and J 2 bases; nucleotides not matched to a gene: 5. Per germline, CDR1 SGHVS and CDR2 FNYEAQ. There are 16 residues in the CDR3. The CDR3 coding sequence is TGTGCCAGCAGCTTCAAACTAGCGGGGGCTCAAGAGACCCAGTACTTC. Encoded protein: CASSFKLAGAQETQYF.

The CDR3 region has the DNA TGCAGCGTGGGACTGGAAGCTTTGCCAGATACGCAGTATTTT. Its translation is CSVGLEALPDTQYF. This chain joins TRBV29-1 and TRBJ2-3; a possible D gene is TRBD2 (6 bases). CDR1 is SQVTM, CDR2 ANQGSEA, per germline. Trimming removed 6 bases at V and 4 bases at J, with 17 bases between. The CDR3 contains 14 residues.

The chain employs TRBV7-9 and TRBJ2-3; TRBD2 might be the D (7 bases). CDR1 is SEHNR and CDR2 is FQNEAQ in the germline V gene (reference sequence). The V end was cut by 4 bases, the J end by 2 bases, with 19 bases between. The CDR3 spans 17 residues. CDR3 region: CASSSNMGRGLTDTQYF. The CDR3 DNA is TGTGCCAGCAGCTCCAACATGGGGCGGGGGCTCACAGATACGCAGTATTTT. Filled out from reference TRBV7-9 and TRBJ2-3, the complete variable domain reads DTGVSQNPRHKITKRGQNVTFRCDPISEHNRLYWYRQTLGQGPEFLTYFQNEAQLEKSRLLSDRFSAERPKGSFSTLEIQRTEQGDSAMYLCASSSNMGRGLTDTQYFGPGTRLTVL.

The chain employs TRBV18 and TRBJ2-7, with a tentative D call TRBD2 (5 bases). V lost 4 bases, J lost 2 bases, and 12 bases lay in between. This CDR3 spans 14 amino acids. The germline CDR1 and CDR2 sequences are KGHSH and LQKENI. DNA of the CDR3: TGTGCCAGCTCACAGCGGACTGACACCTACGAGCAGTACTTC. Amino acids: CASSQRTDTYEQYF.

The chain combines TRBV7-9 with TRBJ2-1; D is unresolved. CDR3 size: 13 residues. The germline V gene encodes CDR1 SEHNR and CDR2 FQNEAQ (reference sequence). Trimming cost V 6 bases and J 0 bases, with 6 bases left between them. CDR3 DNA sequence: TGTGCCAGCAGGATGAGCTCCTACAATGAGCAGTTCTTC. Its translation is CASRMSSYNEQFF.

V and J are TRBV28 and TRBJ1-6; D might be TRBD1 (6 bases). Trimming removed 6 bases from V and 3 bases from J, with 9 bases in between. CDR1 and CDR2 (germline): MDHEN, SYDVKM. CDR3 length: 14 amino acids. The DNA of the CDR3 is TGTGCCAGCAGGCCAGGGGTCTATAATTCACCCCTCCACTTT. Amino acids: CASRPGVYNSPLHF.

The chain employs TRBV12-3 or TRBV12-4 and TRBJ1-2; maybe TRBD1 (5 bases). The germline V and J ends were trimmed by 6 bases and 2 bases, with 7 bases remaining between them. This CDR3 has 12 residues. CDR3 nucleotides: TGTGCCAGCAGGGGACGAAACTATGGCTACACCTTC. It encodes CASRGRNYGYTF.